This T cell receptor (beta chain) was obtained from a study of cytomegalovirus exposure and HLA in healthy donors. Study findings and constraints: Overall, 164 TCR beta chains were annotated as cytomegalovirus-associated. That first-cohort TCR clusters tended to co-occur in the approximately 110 validation repertoires was found in a later analysis.

Clones were sequenced by immunoSEQ multiplex PCR, and TCRdb holds only the in-frame ones, with some missing. The repertoire consists of under 130,000 clones, with around 83% occurring once and the leading ten covering around 4.1%. Comment on this clone: Its specificity is unknown.

The donors were in the roughly 130-subject validation cohort, distinct from the approximately 700-subject first cohort. The length of the CDR3 is 19 residues. J was trimmed by 4 bases and V by 6 bases; bases with no gene match: 20. Germline loops: CDR1 MDHEN, CDR2 SYDVKM. This chain joins TRBV28 and TRBJ1-4, with 7 bases that match TRBD1. The receptor was derived from a woman aged 18-29 years in good health and CMV-seropositive. Sample: PBMCs. Here the CDR3 DNA reads TGTGCCAGCAGCCCCCTAGGTGTTCCGAAAGGACAGGATAATGAAAAACTGTTTTTT. Translation gives CASSPLGVPKGQDNEKLFF.